This is a list of T cell receptor beta chains from one sample in a study of shared clonotypes between healthy human individuals. The data were produced by immunoSEQ multiplex PCR, yet TCRdb's version contains in-frame clones alone and is incomplete. The sample yields about 2.5 million clones, just under 95% seen once. Sequencing input: naive CD4+ T cells from PBMCs. All receptors derive from a man between 18 and 29 years old in good health. Some clones in this sample may be carry-over from other donors' samples. Both conserved end residues are part of each CDR3. Each record gives: clone size, D gene, J gene, V gene, CDR3 DNA, CDR3 protein. A D gene is named only where the DNA matches it firmly. Rows may omit the clone size; those that give it use once, few, many or a size class.

abundance: .; d_gene: .; j_gene: TRBJ1-4; v_gene: TRBV5-1; CDR3nt: TGCGCCAGCAGCCCCAAACTTCCGGCAACTAATGAAAAACTGTTTTTT; CDR3aa: CASSPKLPATNEKLFF
abundance: .; d_gene: .; j_gene: TRBJ1-5; v_gene: TRBV7-9; CDR3nt: TGTGCCAGCAGCTGGAAATGGGGGGAAAGAAGCAATCAGCCCCAGCATTTT; CDR3aa: CASSWKWGERSNQPQHF
abundance: .; d_gene: .; j_gene: TRBJ2-7; v_gene: TRBV15; CDR3nt: TGTGCCACCAGCGGGGGCGGGGTAGCGGGTCTTGTCGAGCAGTACTTC; CDR3aa: CATSGGGVAGLVEQYF
abundance: .; d_gene: .; j_gene: TRBJ1-5; v_gene: TRBV7-9; CDR3nt: TGTGCCAGCAGCCCCGAAAACCAGCCCCAGCATTTT; CDR3aa: CASSPENQPQHF
abundance: once; d_gene: .; j_gene: TRBJ2-2; v_gene: TRBV5-1; CDR3nt: TGCGCCAGCAGCTTGCCCCAGGGCCCGAACACCGGGGAGCTGTTTTTT; CDR3aa: CASSLPQGPNTGELFF
abundance: once; d_gene: TRBD1; j_gene: TRBJ1-1; v_gene: TRBV16; CDR3nt: TGTGCCAGCAGCCAGTTTTCTAACCCAAGACAGGGGAACACTGAAGCTTTCTTT; CDR3aa: CASSQFSNPRQGNTEAFF
abundance: few; d_gene: .; j_gene: TRBJ1-1; v_gene: TRBV4-3; CDR3nt: TGCGCCAGCAGCCTCGAGGTTGGCACTGAAGCTTTCTTT; CDR3aa: CASSLEVGTEAFF
abundance: .; d_gene: TRBD1; j_gene: TRBJ2-7; v_gene: TRBV10-3; CDR3nt: TGTGCCATCAGTGAGCCCCAGGGGGCCTACGAGCAGTACTTC; CDR3aa: CAISEPQGAYEQYF
abundance: .; d_gene: .; j_gene: TRBJ2-7; v_gene: TRBV2; CDR3nt: TGTGCCAGCAGAACCGGGACCCTCTCCTACGAGCAGTACTTC; CDR3aa: CASRTGTLSYEQYF
abundance: .; d_gene: .; j_gene: TRBJ1-4; v_gene: TRBV5-6; CDR3nt: TGTGCCAGCAGAAATCGAGGGTCAGGGCGCGAAAAACTGTTTTTT; CDR3aa: CASRNRGSGREKLFF
abundance: .; d_gene: .; j_gene: TRBJ2-1; v_gene: TRBV4-1; CDR3nt: TGCGCCAGCAGCCAAGGACCCTCCCAACGCTACAATGAGCAGTTCTTC; CDR3aa: CASSQGPSQRYNEQFF
abundance: .; d_gene: TRBD1; j_gene: TRBJ2-7; v_gene: TRBV20-1; CDR3nt: TGCAGTGCTAGATACAGGGGCGAGCAGTACTTC; CDR3aa: CSARYRGEQYF
abundance: .; d_gene: .; j_gene: TRBJ1-1; v_gene: TRBV6-5; CDR3nt: TGTGCCAGCAGTTTGGTGACAGGGAACACTGAAGCTTTCTTT; CDR3aa: CASSLVTGNTEAFF
abundance: .; d_gene: .; j_gene: TRBJ1-3; v_gene: TRBV2; CDR3nt: TGTGCCAGCAGTGGGGGTGGGGGATCTGGAAACACCATATATTTT; CDR3aa: CASSGGGGSGNTIYF
abundance: .; d_gene: .; j_gene: TRBJ1-2; v_gene: TRBV9; CDR3nt: TGTGCCAGCAGCCCCAGATACTCAAACTATGGCTACACCTTC; CDR3aa: CASSPRYSNYGYTF
abundance: once; d_gene: .; j_gene: TRBJ1-1; v_gene: TRBV5-4; CDR3nt: TGTGCCAGCAGCGCCGGACAGTTGCAACTTGAAGCTTTCTTT; CDR3aa: CASSAGQLQLEAFF
abundance: .; d_gene: .; j_gene: TRBJ1-2; v_gene: TRBV9; CDR3nt: TGTGCCAGCAGCGTCCGGGACGAAGGGGGCTACACCTTC; CDR3aa: CASSVRDEGGYTF
abundance: .; d_gene: .; j_gene: TRBJ1-5; v_gene: TRBV28; CDR3nt: TGTGCCAGCAGGCCCCATGCGGGCAATCAGCCCCAGCATTTT; CDR3aa: CASRPHAGNQPQHF
abundance: .; d_gene: .; j_gene: TRBJ2-4; v_gene: TRBV7-2; CDR3nt: TGTGCCAGCAGCCCACCCGGTAGCAAAAACATTCAGTACTTC; CDR3aa: CASSPPGSKNIQYF
abundance: .; d_gene: TRBD1; j_gene: TRBJ1-2; v_gene: TRBV6-6; CDR3nt: TGTGCCAGCAGTTACGCACAGGGGGCAGGTGATGGCTACACCTTC; CDR3aa: CASSYAQGAGDGYTF
abundance: .; d_gene: TRBD2; j_gene: TRBJ2-7; v_gene: TRBV5-8; CDR3nt: TGTGCCAGCAGCTTGTTCACTAGCGGGAGGGCCGTCAACGAGCAGTACTTC; CDR3aa: CASSLFTSGRAVNEQYF
abundance: .; d_gene: .; j_gene: TRBJ1-4; v_gene: TRBV27; CDR3nt: TGTGCCAGCAGGGTCCGGGCAAGTAAAGGAGAAAAACTGTTTTTT; CDR3aa: CASRVRASKGEKLFF
abundance: .; d_gene: .; j_gene: TRBJ2-5; v_gene: TRBV30; CDR3nt: TGTGCCTGGAGTGTTGGTGGCTGGGGAGAGACCCAGTACTTC; CDR3aa: CAWSVGGWGETQYF